One sample yielded the 21 T cell receptor beta chains listed below, sequenced in a study of graft-versus-host responses after intestinal transplantation. No antigen is known for these receptors. Produced via immunoSEQ multiplex PCR; TCRdb's table is partial and in-frame only. This table holds 70,000 to 95,000 clones, 85% to 95% found once. The sequencing used unstimulated CD8+ T cells sorted from spleen or lymph node cells, collected before transplant. The receptors originated from a human donor who was the organ donor for an intestinal transplant.

The chain recombines TRBV4-1 with TRBJ2-3; maybe TRBD2 (6 bases). The CDR3 is 14 residues long. V was shortened by 3 bases and J by 4 bases, with 11 bases between the two germline ends. The germline V gene has CDR1 MGHRA and CDR2 YSYEKL. The CDR3 DNA is TGCGCCAGCAGCCAGGCCGGGGGTTCAGATACGCAGTATTTT. Translating it yields CASSQAGGSDTQYF.

The V gene is TRBV7-6, the J gene TRBJ2-7, with 7 positions matching TRBD2. V shed 1 base, J shed 1 base, and the junction held 4 bases outside the gene matches. The CDR3 has 15 amino acids. Per germline, CDR1 SGHVS and CDR2 FNYEAQ. This CDR3 is CASSLGDGGSYEQYF. CDR3 in DNA: TGTGCCAGCAGCTTAGGTGACGGGGGGTCCTACGAGCAGTACTTC.

The chain links TRBV27 to TRBJ1-2; D is uncertain. V shed 3 bases and J shed 4 bases, with 12 bases lying between them. Germline V gene lookup returns CDR1 MNHEY and CDR2 SMNVEV (reference sequence). This CDR3 region has 14 residues. The CDR3 protein is CASSLVGVGYGYTF. The CDR3 region has the DNA TGTGCCAGCAGTTTGGTAGGAGTGGGCTATGGCTACACCTTC.

This clone was found once. Here the CDR3 reads CASSWGVTNTGELFF. The CDR3 coding sequence is TGTGCCAGTAGTTGGGGGGTCACGAACACCGGGGAGCTGTTTTTT. The rearrangement links TRBV19 to TRBJ2-2; weak D call: TRBD2 (6 bases). Germline V gene lookup returns CDR1 LNHDA and CDR2 SQIVND (reference sequence). The V end was cut by 5 bases, the J end by 0 bases, with 10 bases between. CDR3 length: 15 residues.

The V and J genes are TRBV6-1 and TRBJ2-3; TRBD2 might be the D (7 bases). Germline CDR1 is MNHNS and CDR2 is SASEGT. The V gene lost 8 bases and the J gene lost 4 bases, with 19 bases spanning the gap. CDR3 length: 15 amino acids. Here the CDR3 reads CASRGFEGGADTQYF. CDR3 nucleotides: TGTGCCAGCCGTGGCTTCGAGGGGGGGGCAGATACGCAGTATTTT.

This chain links TRBV11-2 with TRBJ1-3; D perhaps matches TRBD1 (6 bases). The germline V gene has CDR1 SGHAT and CDR2 FQNNGV. The CDR3 length is 17 residues. The V gene lost 4 bases and the J gene lost 3 bases, with 19 bases spanning the gap. The CDR3 region has the DNA TGTGCCAGCAGCTCGCAGGGGTATAGGGGCGTTGGAAACACCATATATTTT. Its translation is CASSSQGYRGVGNTIYF.

This clone is a singleton in its sample. CDR3 nucleotides: TGTGCCAGCAGCTTAGGGTTCCCCCCCAATCGGGCAGGGGACTACGAGCAGTACTTC. Protein product: CASSLGFPPNRAGDYEQYF. The gene calls are TRBV7-9 and TRBJ2-7; TRBD1 might be the D (6 bases). CDR1 and CDR2 (germline): SEHNR, FQNEAQ (reference sequence). The CDR3 runs 19 residues. V lost 1 base and J lost 3, with 25 bases in between.

This chain links TRBV7-2 with TRBJ1-2; D is unclear. The CDR3 length is 12 residues. Per germline, CDR1 SGHTA and CDR2 FQGNSA. The V and J ends lost 2 bases and 4 bases respectively, with 5 bases between them. The DNA for the CDR3 is TGTGCCAGCAGCTTACGGTCCTATGGCTACACCTTC. This translates into CASSLRSYGYTF.

This sequence joins TRBV4-1 and TRBJ1-1; 7 positions match TRBD1. Trimming removed 5 bases from V and 0 bases from J; junction bases left unmatched: 9. Germline V gives CDR1 MGHRA, CDR2 YSYEKL. The CDR3 covers 16 residues. CDR3 DNA sequence: TGCGCCAGCAGCAAACGGACAGGAGGGATGAACACTGAAGCTTTCTTT. It encodes CASSKRTGGMNTEAFF.

This chain links TRBV29-1 with TRBJ1-4, with a tentative D call TRBD1 (6 bases). CDR1 is SQVTM and CDR2 is ANQGSEA in the germline V gene. Trimming stripped 4 bases from V and 6 bases from J, with 12 bases between. The CDR3 spans 13 residues. The CDR3 DNA reads as TGCAGCGTTGCTTGGGGGCTTGATGAAAAACTGTTTTTT. Translated: CSVAWGLDEKLFF.

V gene TRBV6-5 combines with J gene TRBJ1-1; 7 nucleotides align to TRBD1. CDR3 length equals 14 residues. Trimming cost V 5 bases and J 6 bases; bases outside gene matches: 9. Germline CDR1 is MNHEY and CDR2 is SVGAGI. The CDR3 reads CASSTLMQGAEAFF. The DNA for the CDR3 is TGTGCCAGCAGTACCCTAATGCAGGGGGCTGAAGCTTTCTTT.

This chain connects TRBV7-9 to TRBJ1-1; no clear D gene. V gave up 4 bases and J gave up 5 bases, with 14 bases separating them. The V gene's germline CDR1 is SEHNR and CDR2 FQNEAQ (reference sequence). The CDR3 is 14 residues long. The CDR3: CASSWGKGGTEAFF. The CDR3 DNA follows: TGTGCCAGCAGCTGGGGTAAGGGAGGTACTGAAGCTTTCTTT. Together with reference TRBV7-9 and TRBJ1-1, the CDR3 gives the full variable domain: DTGVSQNPRHKITKRGQNVTFRCDPISEHNRLYWYRQTLGQGPEFLTYFQNEAQLEKSRLLSDRFSAERPKGSFSTLEIQRTEQGDSAMYLCASSWGKGGTEAFFGQGTRLTVV.

This chain uses TRBV28 with TRBJ2-7, with TRBD1 matching 8 bases. With V trimmed by 6 bases and J by 6 bases, 7 bases remained unmatched. The CDR3 is 13 amino acids. The germline V gene has CDR1 MDHEN and CDR2 SYDVKM. The CDR3 nucleotides are TGTGCCAGCAGACCGACAGGGGCCGGCGAGCAGTACTTC. It is translated as CASRPTGAGEQYF. The variable domain in full, with the rest retrieved from reference TRBV28 and TRBJ2-7, is DVKVTQSSRYLVKRTGEKVFLECVQDMDHENMFWYRQDPGLGLRLIYFSYDVKMKEKGDIPEGYSVSREKKERFSLILESASTNQTSMYLCASRPTGAGEQYFGPGTRLTVT.

The rearrangement uses TRBV4-2 and TRBJ2-1; 9 bases are a match to TRBD2. V trimming: 4 bases; J trimming: 6 bases; junction bases outside the gene matches: 7. The CDR3 loop spans 15 amino acids. Germline CDR1 reads LGHNA; CDR2 reads YNFKEQ. The CDR3 nucleotides are TGTGCCAGCAGCCCCATAGCGGGGGATCGCAATGAGCAGTTCTTC. The encoded protein is CASSPIAGDRNEQFF.

V and J are TRBV28 and TRBJ2-7, with TRBD2 matching 15 bases. V shed 1 base, J shed 3 bases, and the junction held 7 bases outside the gene matches. CDR3 length: 18 amino acids. CDR1 and CDR2 (germline): MDHEN, SYDVKM. Here the CDR3 reads CASSLFGLAGGPGYEQYF. Written as DNA, the CDR3 is TGTGCCAGCAGTTTATTTGGACTAGCGGGAGGGCCCGGCTACGAGCAGTACTTC.

The chain carries TRBV7-8 and TRBJ2-3; weak D call: TRBD1 (6 bases). CDR3 length: 15 residues. Germline loops: CDR1 SGHVS, CDR2 FQNEAQ. Between the trimmed V and J ends, which lost 4 bases and 2 bases, there was a span of 13 bases. The CDR3 loop is CASSWIGGNTDTQYF. The CDR3 bases are TGTGCCAGCAGCTGGATAGGGGGTAACACAGATACGCAGTATTTT.

This clone appeared a single time. The chain recombines TRBV4-1 with TRBJ2-3, with D possibly TRBD1 on 5 matching bases. Between the trimmed V and J ends, which lost 3 bases and 5 bases, there was a span of 6 bases. CDR3 length equals 12 residues. Germline lookup yields CDR1 MGHRA and CDR2 YSYEKL. CDR3 loop: CASSHDRDTQYF. The CDR3 DNA reads TGCGCCAGCAGCCACGACAGAGATACGCAGTATTTT.

The chain carries TRBV5-6 and TRBJ2-5; D not certain. Looked up from germline, CDR1 is SGHDT and CDR2 is YYEEEE. Between the trimmed V and J ends, which lost 4 bases and 5 bases, there was a span of 21 bases. This CDR3 spans 16 amino acids. Here the CDR3 DNA reads TGTGCCAGCAGCCCCCCCCCGGCCCCCGGAGAGGAGACCCAGTACTTC. Protein: CASSPPPAPGEETQYF.

The V and J genes are TRBV4-3 and TRBJ2-7; 11 positions match TRBD2. The CDR3 is made up of 16 amino acids. The V and J ends lost 0 bases and 3 bases, in that order; junction bases with no gene match: 4. Germline values: CDR1 LGHNA, CDR2 YSLEER. CDR3 in amino acids: CASSQDFLAGGYEQYF. For the CDR3, the DNA is TGCGCCAGCAGCCAAGATTTCCTAGCGGGAGGCTACGAGCAGTACTTC.

The chain joins TRBV11-3 to TRBJ2-3; TRBD2 matches 7 bases. The V segment lost 5 bases and the J segment 2 bases; nucleotides outside the gene matches: 4. There are 14 residues in the CDR3. Germline values: CDR1 SGHNT, CDR2 YENEEA. This CDR3 is CASSGGDNTDTQYF. The DNA of the CDR3 is TGTGCCAGCAGCGGGGGGGATAACACAGATACGCAGTATTTT.

This chain joins TRBV27 and TRBJ2-5; a weak D match, TRBD2 (5 bases). The J call is in doubt because the DNA end fits TRBJ2-7 better. Germline V lookup: CDR1 MNHEY, CDR2 SMNVEV (reference sequence). The CDR3 is 14 residues long. This chain's CDR3 is CASSLGSFSYEQYF. CDR3 sequence (DNA): TGTGCCAGCAGTTTGGGGAGTTTCTCCTACGAGCAGTACTTC.